This T cell receptor beta chain was recorded in a study of cytomegalovirus exposure and HLA in healthy donors. Overall study findings and caveats: Reported findings show TCR beta sequences accurately forecast HLA-A and HLA-B alleles in most subjects. Presence/absence analyses rested on an assumption that sequencing depth was roughly uniform across donors.

Details on this clone: The antigen is unknown.

PCR amplification relied on 60 Vbeta primers (plus 13 Jbeta primers). Per the original data handling: There were around 80 million unique TCR beta chains by a later count, and 10 million to 12 million of them were shared. Clones were read by immunoSEQ multiplex PCR, and TCRdb kept only the in-frame ones, dropping some. V and J calls and clone size are as listed in that table; D and trimming were resolved from the DNA. Of more than 150,000 clones in the sample, roughly 80% were seen once. Per the germline V gene, CDR1 is SGHTA and CDR2 is FQGTGA. J lost 2 bases, V lost 5 bases, and 9 bases had no gene match. CDR3 length equals 16 residues.

Sequencing was carried out using PBMCs. The chain is built from TRBV7-3 and TRBJ2-3; 8 positions agree with TRBD1. The TCR comes from a male donor in good health and CMV-seronegative. The CDR3 is CASSPSGGQDTDTQYF. DNA of the CDR3: TGTGCCAGCAGCCCCTCAGGGGGACAGGACACAGATACGCAGTATTTT.